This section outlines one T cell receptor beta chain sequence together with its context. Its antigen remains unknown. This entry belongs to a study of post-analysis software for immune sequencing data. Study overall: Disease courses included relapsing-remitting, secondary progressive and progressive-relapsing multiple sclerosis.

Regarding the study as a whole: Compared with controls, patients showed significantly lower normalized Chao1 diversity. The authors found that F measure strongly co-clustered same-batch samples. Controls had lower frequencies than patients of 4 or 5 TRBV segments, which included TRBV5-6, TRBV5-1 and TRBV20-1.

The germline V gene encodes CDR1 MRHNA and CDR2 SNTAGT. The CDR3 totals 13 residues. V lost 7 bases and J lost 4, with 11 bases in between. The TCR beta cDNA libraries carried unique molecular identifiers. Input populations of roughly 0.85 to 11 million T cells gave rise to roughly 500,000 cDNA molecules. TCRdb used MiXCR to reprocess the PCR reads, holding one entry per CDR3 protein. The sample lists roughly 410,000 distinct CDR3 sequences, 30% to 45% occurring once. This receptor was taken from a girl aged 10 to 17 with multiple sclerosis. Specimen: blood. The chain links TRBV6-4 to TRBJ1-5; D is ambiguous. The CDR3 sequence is CASTLTWNQPQHF. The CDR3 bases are TGTGCCAGCACTCTGACATGGAATCAGCCCCAGCATTTT.